This TCR beta chain was sequenced during a study of OX40 agonist ivuxolimab in advanced cancers. On the study more broadly: People who had prior anti-PD-1, anti-PD-L1 or anti-CTLA-4 therapy could take part, and around 40% had some. Whole-study findings and limits: Dosing at 0.1 to 3.0 mg/kg was accompanied by clonal expansion of CD4+ and CD8+ blood T cells by week 6. CD8+ T cells (on average) carried more expanded clones than CD4+ T cells.

Autoimmune disease history or systemic immunosuppression was exclusionary. On this clone: The antigen remains unidentified.

The CDR3 contains 15 residues. Germline V gene lookup returns CDR1 SGHRS and CDR2 YFSETQ. V shed 5 bases and J shed 8 bases, with 19 bases lying between them. Sequenced by immunoSEQ multiplex PCR; TCRdb stores in-frame clones only, minus some. The table lists roughly 81,000 clones, 85% to 95% of them singletons. Sequenced here: CD4+ or CD8+ T cells sorted from blood, sampled in a trial of the OX40 agonist ivuxolimab. The chain links TRBV5-1 to TRBJ1-4; TRBD1 might be the D (6 bases). The sequence derives from an adult with an advanced solid tumor such as melanoma, head and neck, liver or kidney cancer. The CDR3 region has the DNA TGCGCCAGCAGGTTTGAGGGGGGCGCCGGGGAAAAACTGTTTTTT. As protein: CASRFEGGAGEKLFF.